This paragraph reports one T cell receptor (beta chain). A single count supports this clone. Its antigen has not been determined. Within one base of it there is no much larger clone, and no base qualities were kept. The V end loses 5 bases and the J end loses 0 bases, and a stretch of 11 bases separates them. CDR1 SEHNR and CDR2 FQNEAQ were looked up in the germline V gene (reference sequence). Taken from cysteine to phenylalanine, the CDR3 has 14 residues. Left in the record is the CDR3 DNA by itself, 42 bases read in frame from the first base. This record comes from a study of cytomegalovirus exposure and HLA in healthy donors (dated by TCRdb to between 2016 and 2019). General notes on the study: An earlier analysis of roughly 610 of the donors reported 276 Gb of sequence data and around 120 million unique TCR beta sequences obtained from about 200 million T cells. Roughly 310 gigabases of sequencing data and approximately 84 million unique TCR sequences were included in an early release covering about 700 HLA-typed donors. Of the roughly 390 genotyped donors, 75% to 85% were placed in the genetic ancestry cluster associated with self-reported Caucasian donors. The study was designed to test whether signatures of past pathogen exposure could be identified by cataloging public T cell receptors. The study used immunosequencing to profile the T cell repertoires of approximately 640 subjects and linked those repertoires to cytomegalovirus serostatus. Besides the first cohort of about 730 subjects, a separate validation cohort made up of roughly 130 different subjects was used. To predict cytomegalovirus infection status, the study brought together high-throughput TCR immunosequencing, statistical association of individual TCRs with disease status, and machine learning. In a later analysis, previously published TCR beta repertoires from 600 to 850 donors were re-analyzed and high-resolution HLA genotyping was added so that TCR occurrence patterns could be studied. The later analysis used no new phenotypic data to find candidate immune exposures, relying instead on TCR beta sequences and their occurrence across donors. An earlier analysis of 500 to 650 of the donors applied high-throughput TCR beta sequencing to assess whether each TCR beta V gene segment acted as functional or pseudogenic. Donor age, sex, ethnicity and CMV serostatus were compiled alongside the repertoire data. A later genetic analysis used genome-wide SNP genotypes for about three fifths of the 666 donors, treating that subset as a discovery cohort. Every discovery cohort repertoire had been produced on one sequencing platform. Class I and class II HLA loci were covered by the typing at four-digit resolution. Typing coverage differed by locus: A, B, C, DRB1 and DQB1 were typed in roughly 620-630 donors, DQA1 in 522, DPA1 in some 610, and DPB1 in 472. Four to six DR-DQ haplotypes were handled as single units for association and clustering because linkage in the cohort was strong. On average, roughly 250,000 unique TCR beta nucleotide sequences were sequenced per donor among some 430 genotyped donors of the cohort, with about 19% of those sequences being non-productive.

In total, 666 healthy bone marrow donors made up the cohort. All cohort members were sampled while nominally healthy, although unrecorded immune exposures were likely present. The donor was CMV seronegative and belonged to the group of 380 or so seronegative cohort members. Every donor gave a peripheral blood sample, and the peripheral blood mononuclear cells from that sample were used for TCR beta sequencing. Genomic DNA extraction from the blood cell samples was performed with the Qiagen DNeasy Blood Extraction Kit. What the study reported, not specific to this receptor: Most TCR sequences were observed very rarely across donors, whereas some public TCRs were present in many individuals. According to a later analysis, TCR association rates differed among HLA loci, with DRB1 alleles showing the most associated TCRs and HLA-C alleles showing the fewest. An earlier analysis of 587 of the donors showed that most TCR beta V segments appeared in productive rearrangements either about 90% or about 30% of the time, which broadly matched IMGT annotations. Because the 87-base-pair reads could not distinguish some IMGT-functional V segments, including TRBV6-2 and TRBV6-3, those segments were excluded. The sequencing pipeline was judged likely to have produced a cluster of highly shared sequence variants as a technical artifact. Correlated functional status among segregating V segments might be attributable to linkage disequilibrium, but an unknown experimental factor could not be ruled out. A further reported finding was that TCR beta sequences accurately predicted the HLA-A and HLA-B alleles for most subjects in the first cohort. According to a later genetic analysis, donors in an Asian-associated ancestry cluster had fewer N-insertions in productive TCRs than the roughly 670-donor mean. A later analysis associated about 17,000 TCR beta sequences with specific HLA alleles at a false discovery rate of 0.05. When HLA alleles, especially DR and DQ, strongly co-occurred, attributing TCR associations to individual alleles was difficult. A later analysis reported that several top co-occurrence clusters appeared linked to parvovirus B19, influenza, CMV and Epstein-Barr virus. For the cohort, immune exposure information was limited to CMV serostatus. The study gave a list of under 200 TCR beta chains associated with cytomegalovirus. Sequencing depth was assumed to be roughly uniform across donors in the presence/absence analyses, though that assumption may not hold. Three of the identified cytomegalovirus-associated TCR beta chains were confirmed in vitro to be specific for cytomegalovirus antigens. A later genetic analysis associated a missense DCLRE1C variant with V-gene and J-gene trimming of TCR beta chains, and an independent cohort replicated the association. In a later analysis, HLA-associated TCR beta chains were found to be more clonally expanded and to have lower generation probabilities than equally common non-associated chains. The classifier was reported to diagnose cytomegalovirus status with high specificity and sensitivity in both the original cohort and the validation cohort. The cohort was sequenced for TCR beta chains only, and without alpha or paired-chain data the features that could be detected were limited. A later analysis found that most CMV-associated TCR beta chains appeared HLA-restricted, with HLA associations seemingly driven largely by CMV exposure. According to the authors, the approach could potentially be generalized to other disease states and immunological phenotypes. Because some donors lacked HLA typing at each locus, the association tests relied only on the typed subset. Because counts were too low, 15 to 20 rarely observed V segments, including chromosome 9 orphons, were left out of the earlier analysis of about 500 of the donors.

Library generation was performed with the immunoSEQ multiplex PCR assay. The multiplex PCR relied on a mix of 60 forward primers for TCR Vbeta segments and 13 reverse primers for TCR Jbeta segments. A multiplex PCR assay on genomic DNA amplified the CDR3 region of rearranged TCR beta genes. The amplified TCR beta libraries were sequenced on the Illumina HiSeq System as 87-base-pair reads. The study's own analysis went as follows. In a later analysis, 80 million or so unique TCR beta chains were counted across the 690 or so repertoires, and roughly 9.9 million of these chains were shared by at least two donors. Raw reads were error-corrected and collapsed into unique sequences by a nearest-neighbor algorithm in which closely related sequences were merged to remove PCR and sequencing errors. V, D and J gene segments were assigned by aligning CDR3 sequences to IMGT reference sequences. Each retained sequence needed at least a six-nucleotide match to both a V gene segment and a J gene segment. Rearrangements were classified as productive when the CDR3 lacked stop codons and remained in frame with V and J, and all other rearrangements were classified as non-productive. Following IMGT convention, CDR3 was defined as the stretch from the second conserved V-encoded cysteine up to the conserved J-encoded phenylalanine. The earlier analysis of 587 of the donors excluded sequences that lacked an unambiguous match to a single V gene segment. An earlier analysis of several hundred of the donors called V segments functional above 56.7% productive rearrangements and segregating when the between-donor standard deviation exceeded 5%. To diagnose cytomegalovirus status from the catalog of TCR beta chain sequences, a statistical classification framework was built. In a later analysis, V and J genes were assigned by comparing TCR nucleotide sequences against IMGT/GENE-DB human TR gene sequences. Using the TCRdist pipeline, a later analysis assigned CDR3 sequences along with most-parsimonious VDJ recombination scenarios. In a later analysis, each TCR beta chain was defined by its CDR3 amino acid sequence together with its V-gene family, and reads without a unique V-gene family were excluded. As a way to deal with suspected cross-contamination and a sequencing artifact, a later analysis dropped 592 nucleotide sequences that were highly shared and had low generation probability. For each public chain, a later analysis derived a clonal expansion index from normalized ranks of inferred template counts within each repertoire. A later analysis computed generation probabilities with a VDJ recombination model fitted to out-of-frame rearrangements, and checked the results against IGoR. In a later analysis, TCR-TCR, TCR-HLA and TCR-CMV co-occurrence was scored with hypergeometric tests, and a repertoire-size bias correction was applied to TCR pairs. In a later analysis, false discovery rates were estimated by permuting HLA or CMV assignments 20 times. A later analysis grouped co-occurring TCRs with DBSCAN, adding TCRdist sequence similarity when clustering within HLA-allele-positive subsets. Repertoires with fewer than 30,000 or more than 120,000 public chains were left out of co-occurrence clustering, as were a few repertoires with anomalous nucleotide sharing. TCRdb's version of the immuneACCESS table is confined to in-frame rearrangements and falls short of the full clone set. An unresolved V gene accounts for under half of the shortfall where checked; the remainder is of unknown origin. That table gives V, J and clone size, and the DNA gave D and trimming. This sample is represented by about 82,000 clones; about 77% of them were singletons. The top ten hold 3% to 3.5% of the sample.

The sequencing sample was made of PBMCs. The clonotype originates from a man between 50 and 59 years old in good health and CMV-seronegative. The chain is encoded by TRBV7-9 joined to TRBJ2-7, and the D gene may be TRBD1, 5 bases matching. In nucleotide form, the sequence is TGTGCCAGCAGCGCCGACAGTAACTCCTACGAGCAGTACTTC. Translated, it gives CASSADSNSYEQYF.